This TCR beta chain came from a study of metastatic and nonmetastatic thyroid tumors. Study-level background: A comparison of repertoires was made across blood and tumor or nodule tissue from malignant and benign thyroid patients.

Ten or more counts support this clone. Its specificity is unknown. TCRdb called clones again from the PCR reads with MiXCR. Of some 37,000 clones in the sample, around 20% were seen once. Per the germline V gene, CDR1 is SGHRS and CDR2 is YFSETQ. The CDR3 runs 17 residues. Unmatched junction bases numbered 8, after V lost 3 bases and J lost 2 bases. Overall study results and limits: The reported finding was significantly higher TCR beta diversity in malignant thyroid tumors relative to benign nodules, in blood and tumor.

No treatment had been given to any patient before thyroid surgery. Material for sequencing was blood. This chain uses TRBV5-1 with TRBJ2-3; TRBD1 aligns across 11 bases. The TCR was taken from a female donor with papillary thyroid cancer or a benign thyroid nodule (not recorded which). Some clones in this sample may be carry-over from other donors' samples. CDR3 sequence reads: CASSYPRDRGNTDTQYF. The CDR3 nucleotides read TGCGCCAGCAGCTACCCCCGGGACAGGGGGAACACAGATACGCAGTATTTT.